This T cell receptor beta chain is from a study of T cell responses to AZD1222 COVID-19 vaccine. Study conclusions and caveats: Regions 160-218 and 743-854 held dominance among vaccine-associated CD4 TCRs, which spanned spike.

The CDR3 is 14 amino acids. Per the germline V gene, CDR1 is MNHEY and CDR2 is SVGAGI. V lost 7 bases, J lost 0 bases, and 11 bases lay in between. Comment on this clone: Its target is not known.

Measured with immunoSEQ multiplex PCR; TCRdb has only the in-frame clones, and not every one. There are roughly 190,000 clones in the sample; roughly 90% occur only once, and roughly 3.5% lies in the top ten. The chain is built from TRBV6-5 and TRBJ2-3; no clear D gene. The sample here was peripheral blood, taken 28 days after the second AZD1222 dose. The TCR sequence derives from an adult who received the AZD1222 COVID-19 vaccine. CDR3 DNA sequence: TGTGCCAGCAAGTCCCTTCCTAGCACAGATACGCAGTATTTT. Its protein is CASKSLPSTDTQYF.